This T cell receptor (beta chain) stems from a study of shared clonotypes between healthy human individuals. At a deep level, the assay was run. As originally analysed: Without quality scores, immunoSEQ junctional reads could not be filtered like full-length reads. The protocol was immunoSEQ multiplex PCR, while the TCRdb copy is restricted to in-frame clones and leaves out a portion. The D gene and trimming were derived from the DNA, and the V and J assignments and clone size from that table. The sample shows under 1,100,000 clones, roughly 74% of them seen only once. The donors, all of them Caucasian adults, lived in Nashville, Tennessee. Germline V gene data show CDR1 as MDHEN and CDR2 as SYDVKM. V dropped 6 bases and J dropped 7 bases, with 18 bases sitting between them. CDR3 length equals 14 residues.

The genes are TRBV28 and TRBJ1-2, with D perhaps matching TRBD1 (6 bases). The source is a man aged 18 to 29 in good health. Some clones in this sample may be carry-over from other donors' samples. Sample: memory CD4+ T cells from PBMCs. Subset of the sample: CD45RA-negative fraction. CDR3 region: CASSRLQGVSGYTF. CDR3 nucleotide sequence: TGTGCCAGCAGCCGTCTACAGGGAGTGAGTGGCTACACCTTC.